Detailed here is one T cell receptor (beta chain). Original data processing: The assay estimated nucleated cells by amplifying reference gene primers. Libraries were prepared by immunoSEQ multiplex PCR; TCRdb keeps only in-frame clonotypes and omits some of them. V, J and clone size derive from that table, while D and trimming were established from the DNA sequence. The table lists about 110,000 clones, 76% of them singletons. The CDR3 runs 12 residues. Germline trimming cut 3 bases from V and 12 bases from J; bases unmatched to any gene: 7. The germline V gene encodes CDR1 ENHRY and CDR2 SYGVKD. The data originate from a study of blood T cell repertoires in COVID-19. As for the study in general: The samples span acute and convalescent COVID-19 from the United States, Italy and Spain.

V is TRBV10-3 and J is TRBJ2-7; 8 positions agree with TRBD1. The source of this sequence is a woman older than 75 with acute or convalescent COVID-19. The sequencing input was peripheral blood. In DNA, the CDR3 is TGTGCCATCAGTGAAACCTCCGGGACAGGGTACTTC. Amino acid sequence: CAISETSGTGYF.